The present TCR beta chain was sequenced within a study of blood T cells in healthy people across ages. Study-level points and caveats: Observed TCR beta diversity per million T cells went down as age went up. This fall followed a roughly linear course with age.

V was trimmed by 1 base and J by 0 bases, leaving 10 bases between them. The CDR3 is 15 amino acids. Germline V lookup: CDR1 DFQATT, CDR2 SNEGSKA (reference sequence). As regards this clonotype: What it binds is unknown.

Per sample, extraction of total RNA gave at least 5.5 micrograms in every case. Through a sample-barcoded 5' primer and a J-beta primer mix, a second PCR was run for about 6 to 12 cycles. TCRdb fed the 5' RACE reads into MiXCR, producing one record per CDR3 protein. The sample gives roughly 730,000 distinct CDR3 sequences, approximately 60% of which show up once; around 25% is in the top ten. Sequencing input: blood. The chain links TRBV20-1 to TRBJ1-5; D gene ambiguous. This clonotype was sampled from a man aged 35-49 years in good health. The CDR3 region has the DNA TGCAGTGCTAGAGCCAGTTCTAGTAGCAATCAGCCCCAGCATTTT. The encoded protein is CSARASSSSNQPQHF.